This TCR beta chain was documented in a study of shared clonotypes between healthy human individuals. Assay used: immunoSEQ multiplex PCR; TCRdb lists only in-frame clones, some missing. The sample includes hundreds of thousands of clones, more than 70% of them seen just once. Trimming cost V 0 bases and J 4 bases, with 11 bases left between them. CDR1 is SGHNT, CDR2 YYREEE, per germline (reference sequence). The CDR3 contains 15 residues. The genes are TRBV5-4 and TRBJ2-1; D might be TRBD2 (6 bases). The origin of this receptor is a woman aged 30 to 39 in good health. The material sequenced was memory CD4+ T cells sorted from blood. Described subset: CD45RA-negative fraction. CDR3 bases: TGTGCCAGCAGCTTGGCCGGGAGTTTATACAATGAGCAGTTCTTC. It is translated as CASSLAGSLYNEQFF.